This TCR beta chain was retrieved from a study of blood T cell repertoires in COVID-19 (dated by TCRdb to about 2020). For the study in its entirety: The collaborator samples originated in the United States, Italy and Spain and spanned the acute and convalescent phases of COVID-19. The repertoires were released in a freely available public database meant as a resource for research on the immune response to SARS-CoV-2. The material from the prospective study consisted of cDNA or gDNA derived from T cells, B-cell-depleted T cells, or PBMCs. HLA class I and class II types, where available, came from metadata supplied by the sample provider rather than from assay-based typing. Deeply sampled blood TCRbeta repertoires from subjects exposed to, actively infected with, or recovered from COVID-19 were included in the dataset. The samples were drawn from two sources: the first 160 participants of the ongoing ImmuneRACE study, and fewer than 1,500 subjects contributed by 6 global collaborators. Nearly every sample came with metadata listing a de-identified subject ID, COVID-19 status, age in years and sex.

Broad study findings and their caveats: Clinical and demographic metadata were provided uncurated, with the amount varying by source and participant.

Collaborating institutions collected whole blood in K2EDTA tubes following their own protocols. For TCRbeta analysis, collaborator samples were shipped as frozen whole blood, as isolated PBMCs, or as DNA extracted from either sample type. Points on this clone: What antigen it recognizes has not been identified. Base qualities were left out, and no much larger clone turns up one base away.

V is reduced by 4 bases and J by 9 bases, leaving a spacing of 12 bases between them. The germline V gene sets CDR1 to SNHLY and CDR2 to FYNNEI. The CDR3 spans 12 residues, from the cysteine through the phenylalanine. Only the CDR3 DNA is retained, 36 bases long and in frame from the first base. TCRbeta CDR3 regions were amplified from genomic DNA using the immunoSEQ Assay, a bias-controlled multiplex PCR. As for how the authors treated the data: The number of nucleated cells in each sample was estimated from the amplification of reference gene primers within the assay. To quantify the absolute abundance of each unique TCRbeta CDR3 rearrangement, sequence reads were collapsed and filtered. For each sample, productive Simpson clonality was calculated as the square root of Simpson's diversity index over productive rearrangements. The immuneACCESS repertoire file appears here via TCRdb, limited to in-frame rearrangements. These files lack a portion of the clones; in checked studies, under half of the deficit traces to unresolved V genes, and the cause of the others is not known. V, J and clone size were drawn from that table, and D and trimming were deduced from the DNA. This sample is represented by under 85,000 clones; around 80% of them were singletons. Of the sample, approximately 10% is held by the ten largest clones.

This receptor was identified in a man aged 50 to 59 with acute or convalescent COVID-19. Recombination joined TRBV2 with TRBJ1-2, with the D gene call left open. The sequencing input was peripheral blood. The CDR3 region has the sequence CASSAFLVSYTF. The sequence in DNA is TGTGCCAGCAGTGCCTTTTTAGTAAGCTACACCTTC.